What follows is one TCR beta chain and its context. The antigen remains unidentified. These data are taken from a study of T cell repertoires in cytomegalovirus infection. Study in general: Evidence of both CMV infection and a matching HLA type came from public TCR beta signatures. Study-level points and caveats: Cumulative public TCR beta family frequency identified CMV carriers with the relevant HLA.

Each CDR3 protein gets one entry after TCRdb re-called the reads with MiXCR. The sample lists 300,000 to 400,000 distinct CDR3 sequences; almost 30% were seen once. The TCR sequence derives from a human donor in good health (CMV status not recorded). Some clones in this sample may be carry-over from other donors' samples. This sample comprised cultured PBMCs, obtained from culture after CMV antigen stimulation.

The CDR3, as DNA: TGTGCCAGCAGTGAATATAGAGGGGTGAACACTGAAGCTTTCTTT. Translated, it gives CASSEYRGVNTEAFF. V is TRBV25-1 and J is TRBJ1-1, with D possibly being TRBD1 (5 bases). The CDR3 has 15 amino acids. Germline assignment: CDR1 MGHDK and CDR2 SYGVNS. The V end lost 0 bases, the J end lost 0 bases, and 8 bases lay between the germline ends. Full variable domain (remainder filled in from reference TRBV25-1 and TRBJ1-1): EADIYQTPRYLVIGTGKKITLECSQTMGHDKMYWYQQDPGMELHLIHYSYGVNSTEKGDLSSESTVSRIRTEHFPLTLESARPSHTSQYLCASSEYRGVNTEAFFGQGTRLTVV.